These T cell receptor beta chains were read from a single sample in a study of glioma-infiltrating T cells. TCRdb recomputed calls from the multiplex PCR reads with MiXCR, one row per CDR3 protein. The profile covers around 150,000 distinct CDR3 sequences, with about 39% appearing a single time and about 18% taken by the ten largest. The source material was glioma tissue, nonneoplastic brain tissue, or PBMCs (not recorded which). The origin of the receptors is a human donor with low-grade glioma or glioblastoma, undergoing nonglioma brain surgery, or in good health (not recorded which). CDR3s include the opening cysteine and the closing phenylalanine or tryptophan. The D gene is left open where the match is weak. The listing skips clone size in some rows; elsewhere it reads once, few, many or a size class.

length: 16
J: TRBJ2-7
V: TRBV20-1
D: NA
size: NA
DNA: TGCAGTGCTAGAGATTCGGGGCAGGACTACCCCTACGAGCAGTACTTC
CDR3: CSARDSGQDYPYEQYF

length: 16
J: TRBJ2-1
V: TRBV6-2/TRBV6-3
D: NA
size: NA
DNA: TGTGCCAGCAGTTACTCCCGCGTGTCTTCGTACAATGAGCAGTTCTTC
CDR3: CASSYSRVSSYNEQFF

length: 10
J: TRBJ2-1
V: TRBV6-1
D: NA
size: many
DNA: TGTGCCAGCAACAGCAATGAGCAGTTCTTC
CDR3: CASNSNEQFF

length: 12
J: TRBJ2-3
V: TRBV20-1
D: NA
size: few
DNA: TGCAGTGCTAGAGACGACACAGATACGCAGTATTTT
CDR3: CSARDDTDTQYF

length: 13
J: TRBJ1-1
V: TRBV11-2
D: NA
size: once
DNA: TGTGCCAGCAGCTTAGAGACCGCAGGGAAAGCTTTCTTT
CDR3: CASSLETAGKAFF

length: 15
J: TRBJ2-1
V: TRBV7-9
D: NA
size: NA
DNA: TGTGCCAGCAGCTTAGAACAGGGAAGCCGCAATGAGCAGTTCTTC
CDR3: CASSLEQGSRNEQFF

length: 17
J: TRBJ2-1
V: TRBV7-9
D: NA
size: NA
DNA: TGTGCCAGCAGCTTGATTCTGACAGGAATTTCCTACAATGAGCAGTTCTTC
CDR3: CASSLILTGISYNEQFF

length: 13
J: TRBJ1-2
V: TRBV27
D: NA
size: few
DNA: TGTGCCAGCAGTCCCTCGACTAACTATGGCTACACCTTC
CDR3: CASSPSTNYGYTF

length: 14
J: TRBJ2-2
V: TRBV7-2
D: NA
size: NA
DNA: TGTGCCAGCAGCTTAGTTCTAGGTTCCGGGGAGCTGTTTTTT
CDR3: CASSLVLGSGELFF

length: 14
J: TRBJ2-5
V: TRBV7-2
D: TRBD2
size: NA
DNA: TGTGCCAGCAGCTTAGGTCTAGCGGAAGAGACCCAGTACTTC
CDR3: CASSLGLAEETQYF

length: 13
J: TRBJ1-2
V: TRBV6-2/TRBV6-3
D: TRBD1
size: once
DNA: TGTGCCAGCAGCGTAGGGACAGGGGTAGGCTACACCTTC
CDR3: CASSVGTGVGYTF

length: 15
J: TRBJ2-1
V: TRBV6-1
D: TRBD1
size: few
DNA: TGTGCCAGCAGTTTGCTTGGGGGACAGGGCAATGAGCAGTTCTTC
CDR3: CASSLLGGQGNEQFF

length: 17
J: TRBJ2-1
V: TRBV6-1
D: TRBD2
size: NA
DNA: TGTGCCAGCATCACATCTAGCGGGCGGCGGTTCGAAAATGAGCAGTTCTTC
CDR3: CASITSSGRRFENEQFF

length: 13
J: TRBJ2-5
V: TRBV20-1
D: NA
size: many
DNA: TGCAGTGCTAGGGGCGTATCATCAGAGACCCAGTACTTC
CDR3: CSARGVSSETQYF

length: 14
J: TRBJ1-6
V: TRBV27
D: NA
size: few
DNA: TGTGCCAGCAGTTATGGCGGAGGAAATTCACCCCTCCACTTT
CDR3: CASSYGGGNSPLHF

length: 14
J: TRBJ2-3
V: TRBV2
D: NA
size: NA
DNA: TGTGCCAGCAGTGAATTTCAGGGACCAGATACGCAGTATTTT
CDR3: CASSEFQGPDTQYF

length: 12
J: TRBJ2-7
V: TRBV27
D: NA
size: NA
DNA: TGTGCCAGCACCGACCGGGCCAACGAGCAGTACTTC
CDR3: CASTDRANEQYF

length: 16
J: TRBJ2-5
V: TRBV6-1
D: NA
size: NA
DNA: TGTGCCAGCAGCCTTTCCTCGGGCCTCGGAAAAGAGACCCAGTACTTC
CDR3: CASSLSSGLGKETQYF

length: 15
J: TRBJ2-1
V: TRBV10-3
D: TRBD1
size: NA
DNA: TGTGCCATCAGTGAGCGGACAGGGGGCGAGAATGAGCAGTTCTTC
CDR3: CAISERTGGENEQFF

length: 14
J: TRBJ2-5
V: TRBV20-1
D: TRBD2
size: once
DNA: TGCAGTGCTGAAGGGACTAGCCGGGGAGAGACCCAGTACTTC
CDR3: CSAEGTSRGETQYF

length: 13
J: TRBJ2-7
V: TRBV7-9
D: TRBD1
size: NA
DNA: TGTGTCAGCAGCTGGGACAGCGTCTACGAGCAGTACTTC
CDR3: CVSSWDSVYEQYF

length: 14
J: TRBJ1-5
V: TRBV6-1
D: NA
size: NA
DNA: TGTGAAAGCAGTGAACAGAGTAGCAATCAGCCCCAGCATTTT
CDR3: CESSEQSSNQPQHF

length: 16
J: TRBJ2-1
V: TRBV10-3
D: TRBD1
size: few
DNA: TGTGCCATCAGTGAGTCAGGGCGGACAGGGAACAATGAGCAGTTCTTC
CDR3: CAISESGRTGNNEQFF

length: 13
J: TRBJ2-1
V: TRBV27
D: NA
size: NA
DNA: TGTGCCAGCAGTTTACGGGAGTACAATGAGCAGTTCTTC
CDR3: CASSLREYNEQFF

length: 13
J: TRBJ2-1
V: TRBV28
D: TRBD2
size: NA
DNA: TGTGCCAGCAGACCTGGACTAGCGGAAAAGCAGTTCTTC
CDR3: CASRPGLAEKQFF

length: 13
J: TRBJ2-7
V: TRBV4-1
D: NA
size: few
DNA: TGCGCCAGCAGCCAAGAAATCCACTACGAGCAGTACTTC
CDR3: CASSQEIHYEQYF

length: 15
J: TRBJ2-2
V: TRBV12-3/TRBV12-4
D: TRBD1
size: NA
DNA: TGTGCCAGCAGTGCCCGACAGGGTCTGTTGGGGGAGCTGTTTTTT
CDR3: CASSARQGLLGELFF

length: 15
J: TRBJ1-1
V: TRBV28
D: NA
size: once
DNA: TGTGCCAGCAGTCTTGGGGGGCGGATGGCGACTGAAGCTTTCTTT
CDR3: CASSLGGRMATEAFF

length: 15
J: TRBJ2-3
V: TRBV18
D: NA
size: NA
DNA: TGTGCCAGCTCACCATCGATCATAGGCACAGATACGCAGTATTTT
CDR3: CASSPSIIGTDTQYF

length: 13
J: TRBJ1-6
V: TRBV15
D: NA
size: few
DNA: TGTGCCACCAGCAGGACAGTTAATTCACCCCTCCACTTT
CDR3: CATSRTVNSPLHF

length: 15
J: TRBJ2-7
V: TRBV6-2/TRBV6-3
D: TRBD1
size: NA
DNA: TGTGCCAGCAGACCGGGACAGGGGAAAGCTAACGAGCAGTACTTC
CDR3: CASRPGQGKANEQYF

length: 15
J: TRBJ2-7
V: TRBV7-9
D: TRBD1
size: once
DNA: TGTGCCAGCAGCTTAAACCCGGGACAGCCCTACGAGCAGTACTTC
CDR3: CASSLNPGQPYEQYF

length: 15
J: TRBJ2-5
V: TRBV27
D: NA
size: few
DNA: TGTGCCAGCAGTTCTTTGAGTCAAACTGATGAGACCCAGTACTTC
CDR3: CASSSLSQTDETQYF

length: 14
J: TRBJ1-1
V: TRBV12-3/TRBV12-4
D: TRBD1
size: NA
DNA: TGTGCCAGCAGCTTCGGACAGGGGGCTACTGAAGCTTTCTTT
CDR3: CASSFGQGATEAFF

length: 16
J: TRBJ2-3
V: TRBV28
D: TRBD2
size: few
DNA: TGTGCCAGCGGAGAAACGCTAGCGGGAGGCACAGATACGCAGTATTTT
CDR3: CASGETLAGGTDTQYF

length: 13
J: TRBJ1-5
V: TRBV6-5
D: NA
size: few
DNA: TGTGCCAGCAGTTACTCGATGTTTCAGCCCCAGCATTTT
CDR3: CASSYSMFQPQHF

length: 17
J: TRBJ2-2
V: TRBV6-1
D: TRBD1
size: NA
DNA: TGTGCCAGCAGTAGGGATCGACAGGGGGCGCGGGCCGGGGAGCTGTTTTTT
CDR3: CASSRDRQGARAGELFF

length: 11
J: TRBJ2-3
V: TRBV7-2
D: NA
size: NA
DNA: TGTGCCACGGGAGACACAGATACGCAGTATTTT
CDR3: CATGDTDTQYF

length: 14
J: TRBJ1-2
V: TRBV2
D: TRBD1
size: NA
DNA: TGTGCCAGCAAGCCCGGGACAGCCACTCGGGGCTACACCTTC
CDR3: CASKPGTATRGYTF

length: 13
J: TRBJ2-1
V: TRBV24-1
D: TRBD1
size: NA
DNA: TGTGCCACCAGTGATACAGGGGTGAATGAGCAGTTCTTC
CDR3: CATSDTGVNEQFF

length: 16
J: TRBJ2-7
V: TRBV6-2/TRBV6-3
D: NA
size: once
DNA: TGTGCCAGCAGTTCTTCACACGGGGGAACCTCCTACGAGCAGTACTTC
CDR3: CASSSSHGGTSYEQYF

length: 14
J: TRBJ2-7
V: TRBV20-1
D: TRBD1
size: few
DNA: TGCAGTGCGAGAAGGACAGGGAACTCCTACGAGCAGTACTTC
CDR3: CSARRTGNSYEQYF

length: 16
J: TRBJ2-2
V: TRBV7-8
D: TRBD2
size: NA
DNA: TGTGCCAGCAGCTCTAGCTCCGCGGGGGATGGCGGGGAGCTGTTTTTT
CDR3: CASSSSSAGDGGELFF

length: 14
J: TRBJ1-1
V: TRBV20-1
D: NA
size: many
DNA: TGCAGTGCTACCACCGTGACTGGGAACACTGAAGCTTTCTTT
CDR3: CSATTVTGNTEAFF

length: 15
J: TRBJ2-1
V: TRBV12-3/TRBV12-4
D: TRBD2
size: NA
DNA: TGTGCCAGCAGTTTAGAACTAGCGGGGGGGGCTGAGCAGTTCTTC
CDR3: CASSLELAGGAEQFF

length: 15
J: TRBJ2-5
V: TRBV7-8
D: TRBD2
size: NA
DNA: TGTGCCAGCAGCCCGACTAGCGGGAGCAGAGAGACCCAGTACTTC
CDR3: CASSPTSGSRETQYF

length: 14
J: TRBJ1-3
V: TRBV6-5
D: NA
size: NA
DNA: TGTGCCAGCAGTAGCGGGGCATGTGGAAACACCATATATTTT
CDR3: CASSSGACGNTIYF

length: 17
J: TRBJ2-2
V: TRBV5-1
D: TRBD1
size: once
DNA: TGCGCCAGCAGCTTGAATCCGGGGACAGGGGTCACCGGGGAGCTGTTTTTT
CDR3: CASSLNPGTGVTGELFF

length: 16
J: TRBJ1-1
V: TRBV6-2/TRBV6-3
D: NA
size: NA
DNA: TGTGCCAGCAGTTACCCGTCTCGTTTACTGAACACTGAAGCTTTCTTT
CDR3: CASSYPSRLLNTEAFF

length: 16
J: TRBJ2-5
V: TRBV28
D: TRBD1
size: many
DNA: TGTGCCAGCAGCCCTGTTGGGACAGCCATCCAAGAGACCCAGTACTTC
CDR3: CASSPVGTAIQETQYF

length: 15
J: TRBJ2-4
V: TRBV20-1
D: NA
size: NA
DNA: TGCAGTGCCGGTAGCGGAGGGGGAGCCAAAAACATTCAGTACTTC
CDR3: CSAGSGGGAKNIQYF

length: 14
J: TRBJ1-5
V: TRBV28
D: NA
size: many
DNA: TGTGCCACCCTTAAGTCGTATAGCAATCAGCCCCAGCATTTT
CDR3: CATLKSYSNQPQHF

length: 13
J: TRBJ2-7
V: TRBV20-1
D: NA
size: NA
DNA: TGCAGTTCTAGCTCGGGGGGCGGTTACGAGCAGTACTTC
CDR3: CSSSSGGGYEQYF

length: 15
J: TRBJ1-1
V: TRBV20-1
D: NA
size: NA
DNA: TGCAGTGCCTCCGATATGGAGGCTAAGAACACTGAAGATTTCTTT
CDR3: CSASDMEAKNTEDFF

length: 14
J: TRBJ2-1
V: TRBV6-6
D: NA
size: NA
DNA: TGTGCCAGCAGTTACTCCCGACAGTACAATGAGCAGTTCTTC
CDR3: CASSYSRQYNEQFF

length: 10
J: TRBJ2-3
V: TRBV29-1
D: NA
size: NA
DNA: TGCAGCGGTGGCACAGATACGCAGTATTTT
CDR3: CSGGTDTQYF

length: 17
J: TRBJ1-1
V: TRBV4-2
D: TRBD1
size: NA
DNA: TGTGCCAGCAGCCAAGGGGACCCGACAGGGAGGTTGGGTGAAGCTTTCTTT
CDR3: CASSQGDPTGRLGEAFF